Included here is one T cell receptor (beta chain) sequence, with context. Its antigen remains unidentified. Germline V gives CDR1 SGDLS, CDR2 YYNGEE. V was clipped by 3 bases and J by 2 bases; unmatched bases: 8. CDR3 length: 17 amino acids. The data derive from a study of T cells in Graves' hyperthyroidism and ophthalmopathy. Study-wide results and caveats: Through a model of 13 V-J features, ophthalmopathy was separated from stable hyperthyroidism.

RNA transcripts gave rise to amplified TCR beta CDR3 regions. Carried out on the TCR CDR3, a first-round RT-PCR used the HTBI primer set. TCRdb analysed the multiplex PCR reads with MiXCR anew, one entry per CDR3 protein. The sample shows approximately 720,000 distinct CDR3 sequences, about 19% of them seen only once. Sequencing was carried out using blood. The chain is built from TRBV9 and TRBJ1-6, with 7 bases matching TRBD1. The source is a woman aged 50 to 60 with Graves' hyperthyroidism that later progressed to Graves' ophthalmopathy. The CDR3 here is CASSGLIGGTYNSPLHF. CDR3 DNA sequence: TGTGCCAGCAGCGGGTTAATAGGGGGCACCTATAATTCACCCCTCCACTTT.